Below, 10 T cell receptor beta chains from the same sample are listed, as sequenced in a study of blood T cell repertoires in COVID-19. Generated by immunoSEQ multiplex PCR, the TCRdb table keeps only in-frame clones and is missing some. This sample carries 340,000 or so clones, around 88% of them seen once, and the ten largest clones take 2.5% to 3.5%. The sample was peripheral blood. The receptors originated from a man between 25 and 39 years old with active or convalescent COVID-19.

The V call is TRBV11-1, the J call TRBJ2-7; the D gene is possibly TRBD2 (5 bases). Germline lookup yields CDR1 SGHAT and CDR2 FQDESV (reference sequence). Trimming stripped 4 bases from V and 9 bases from J, with 16 bases between. This CDR3 is 13 amino acids long. This CDR3 is CASSSVRGAGQYF. DNA for the CDR3: TGTGCCAGCAGCTCAGTCCGGGGAGCAGGGCAGTACTTC.

The V call is TRBV6-1, the J call TRBJ2-3; 8 bases are shared with TRBD2. Germline CDR1 reads MNHNS; CDR2 reads SASEGT. The CDR3 contains 15 residues. The junction had 4 bases not matched to a gene; V was cut back by 2 bases and J by 3 bases. This CDR3 reads CASSESGRKTDTQYF. As DNA, the CDR3 is TGTGCCAGCAGTGAAAGCGGGAGAAAAACAGATACGCAGTATTTT.

In the case of this clone: This clone may be a read error of a much larger clone one base away. The chain recombines TRBV29-1 with TRBJ2-3, with 8 bases identical to TRBD1. The CDR3 spans 15 residues. Trimming removed 1 base from V and 2 bases from J; junction bases left unmatched: 5. The germline CDR1 and CDR2 sequences are SQVTM and ANQGSEA. As DNA, the CDR3 is TGCAGCGTTGAAGGGGCAGGGGGCGACACAGATACGCAGTATTTT. Its protein is CSVEGAGGDTDTQYF.

V and J are TRBV2 and TRBJ1-2; the D is unclear. The V gene lost 7 bases and the J gene lost 5 bases, with 11 bases spanning the gap. There are 12 residues in the CDR3. CDR1 SNHLY and CDR2 FYNNEI come from the germline V gene. CDR3 protein: CASKRERYGYTF. The CDR3, as DNA: TGTGCCAGCAAGCGGGAGAGGTATGGCTACACCTTC.

This clone appeared once. V is TRBV7-2 and J is TRBJ1-2, with TRBD1 matching 7 bases. Losses at the gene ends were 4 bases for V and 7 bases for J; bases not matched to a gene: 9. Germline-derived CDR1 and CDR2 are SGHTA and FQGNSA. The CDR3 consists of 14 residues. CDR3 DNA sequence: TGTGCCAGCAGCTCTCAGAGACAGGGTCCTGGCTACACCTTC. This sequence encodes CASSSQRQGPGYTF.

The CDR3 spells CASGLLAGSEQFF. DNA for the CDR3: TGTGCTAGTGGTTTGTTAGCGGGAAGCGAGCAGTTCTTC. The V and J genes are TRBV12-5 and TRBJ2-1, with TRBD2 matching 8 bases. Trimming at V came to 2 bases and at J to 10 bases, leaving 4 bases not matched to a gene. The CDR3 spans 13 residues. CDR1 and CDR2 (germline): LGHNT, FRNRAP.

CDR3 amino acids: CASSSNTKNTEAFF. Written as DNA, the CDR3 is TGTGCCAGCAGCTCGAACACCAAGAACACTGAAGCTTTCTTT. The chain is built from TRBV7-6 and TRBJ1-1; D gene ambiguous. The CDR3 is made up of 14 amino acids. V was shortened by 4 bases and J by 1 base, with 10 bases between the two germline ends. Germline CDR1 and CDR2: SGHVS and FNYEAQ. The full variable domain, in which reference TRBV7-6 and TRBJ1-1 provide the parts outside the CDR3, is GAGVSQSPRYKVTKRGQDVALRCDPISGHVSLYWYRQALGQGPEFLTYFNYEAQQDKSGLPNDRFSAERPEGSISTLTIQRTEQRDSAMYRCASSSNTKNTEAFFGQGTRLTVV.

The chain links TRBV5-1 to TRBJ2-7; 8 bases map to TRBD1. The CDR3 spans 14 residues. V shed 3 bases, J shed 2 bases, and the junction held 4 bases outside the gene matches. Germline CDR1 and CDR2: SGHRS and YFSETQ. CDR3 in DNA: TGCGCCAGCAGCTCCGGGACAGGACCCTACGAGCAGTACTTC. Residues: CASSSGTGPYEQYF.

V is TRBV12-3 or TRBV12-4 and J is TRBJ2-7, with D hard to call. V was clipped by 8 bases and J by 3 bases, with 8 bases between them. This CDR3 has 11 amino acids. CDR3 amino acids: CASGVGYEQYF. Here the CDR3 DNA reads TGTGCCAGCGGTGTCGGCTACGAGCAGTACTTC.

The gene calls are TRBV6-2 or TRBV6-3 and TRBJ2-7; D remains unclear. CDR3 length: 16 amino acids. Germline V gene lookup returns CDR1 MNHEY and CDR2 SVGEGT. Trimming took off 6 bases at V and 0 bases at J, with 18 bases between the two ends. The CDR3 coding sequence is TGTGCCAGCAGGCCTGGTCTGGCCCCAGGCTCCTACGAGCAGTACTTC. It encodes CASRPGLAPGSYEQYF.